This T cell receptor beta chain was sequenced for a study of CD8 T cells in ankylosing spondylitis. General observations from the study: As reported, disease-linked clones showed significant enrichment in matched ankylosing spondylitis synovial fluid. Typical of ankylosing spondylitis blood, it appeared, was a TCR beta motif of fewer than 10 highly homologous variants. Certain motif variants had earlier appeared in reactive arthritis synovial fluid and blood.

The CDR3 extends over 16 amino acids. Trimming at V came to 6 bases and at J to 8 bases, leaving 15 bases not matched to a gene. The germline V gene encodes CDR1 DFQATT and CDR2 SNEGSKA (reference sequence). This clonotype has at least ten counts. The antigen is undetermined. As the method for making TCR beta libraries, quantitative 5'-RACE with molecular barcodes was used. TCRdb redid the calling of the 5' RACE reads with MiXCR, one entry per CDR3 protein. This sample yields fewer than 550,000 distinct CDR3 sequences, of which 5.3% are seen a single time; around 3.5% belongs to the top ten. Sequences were obtained from blood, either unsorted or a sorted T cell fraction (not recorded which). The J gene is TRBJ2-1, the V gene TRBV20-1; 11 bases match TRBD2. This sequence was found in a male donor with ankylosing spondylitis. The CDR3 region has the DNA TGCAGTGCGGGAGGCGTACTAGCGGGAGTTTTCGATGAGCAGTTCTTC. This codes for CSAGGVLAGVFDEQFF.